The rows below give T cell receptor beta chains drawn from one sample of a study of identical twins. In TCRdb, the 5' RACE reads were re-called with MiXCR into one record per CDR3 protein. The data show 700,000 to 950,000 distinct CDR3 sequences, 9% to 15% seen once. These data were likewise used in another study, on yellow fever vaccine responses in identical twins.

The specimen sequenced was PBMCs. The origin of the receptors is a woman under 30 in good health. Each CDR3 is given with its conserved first and last residue. The D gene is left open where the match is weak. For some rows the clone size is stated as once, few or many, or as a class when expanded; others skip it.

j_call v_call clone_size d_call cdr3_aa cdr3_nt
TRBJ2-1 TRBV12-3/TRBV12-4 - TRBD2 CASIAPGSGRDEQFF TGTGCCAGCATCGCTCCAGGAAGCGGGAGGGATGAGCAGTTCTTC
TRBJ2-1 TRBV3-1 few - CASSNYRDAWQFF TGTGCCAGCAGCAACTACCGAGACGCGTGGCAGTTCTTC
TRBJ1-2 TRBV4-2 few - CASRYRVFSGYTF TGTGCCAGCAGGTACAGGGTCTTTAGTGGCTACACCTTC
TRBJ2-3 TRBV3-1 - - CATCHGEGGTDTQYF TGTGCCACCTGCCATGGGGAGGGGGGCACAGATACGCAGTATTTT
TRBJ2-7 TRBV12-3/TRBV12-4 - - CASSFPDYYEQYF TGTGCCAGCAGTTTCCCTGATTACTACGAGCAGTACTTC
TRBJ2-2 TRBV19 few - CASSIASGELFF TGTGCCAGTAGTATAGCGAGCGGGGAGCTGTTTTTT
TRBJ2-1 TRBV7-9 few - CASSKKRWQYNEQFF TGTGCCAGCAGCAAAAAAAGGTGGCAGTACAATGAGCAGTTCTTC
TRBJ2-7 TRBV12-3/TRBV12-4 few - CASSPYPPVGETYEQYF TGTGCCAGCAGTCCTTATCCCCCCGTGGGAGAGACCTACGAGCAGTACTTC
TRBJ1-2 TRBV5-1 many TRBD1 CASSLATTGYGYTF TGCGCCAGCAGCTTGGCCACGACAGGGTATGGCTACACCTTC
TRBJ2-2 TRBV24-1 - - CATPLGELFF TGTGCCACCCCACTGGGGGAGCTGTTTTTT
TRBJ1-1 TRBV5-1 many - CASSLDRVNTEAFF TGCGCCAGCAGCTTGGACAGGGTGAACACTGAAGCTTTCTTT
TRBJ1-5 TRBV27 - - CASSLSGKVGSQPQHF TGTGCCAGCAGTTTATCGGGGAAGGTCGGGTCTCAGCCCCAGCATTTT
TRBJ2-1 TRBV7-9 few TRBD2 CASSITAGGPYNEQFF TGTGCCAGCAGCATCACAGCGGGGGGGCCCTACAATGAGCAGTTCTTC
TRBJ2-1 TRBV20-1 - TRBD2 CSARDGLAEQFF TGCAGTGCTAGAGACGGACTAGCGGAGCAGTTCTTC
TRBJ1-1 TRBV20-1 - - CSASQGFTIPEAFF TGCAGTGCTAGCCAGGGGTTTACGATTCCTGAAGCTTTCTTT
TRBJ1-2 TRBV5-1 few TRBD1 CASSPDRTIYGYTF TGCGCCAGCAGCCCGGACAGGACTATCTATGGCTACACCTTC
TRBJ2-3 TRBV12-3/TRBV12-4 few TRBD2 CASSPPQLATSGTDTQYF TGTGCCAGCAGTCCCCCTCAGCTTGCGACTAGCGGCACAGATACGCAGTATTTT
TRBJ2-1 TRBV3-1 few - CASSPPSMGGHYNEQFF TGTGCCAGCAGCCCCCCCTCGATGGGGGGACATTACAATGAGCAGTTCTTC
TRBJ2-2 TRBV5-1 few - CASSLGGELNTGELFF TGCGCCAGCAGCTTGGGGGGGGAGCTGAACACCGGGGAGCTGTTTTTT
TRBJ1-1 TRBV7-9 few TRBD1 CASSQSGQLNTEAFF TGTGCCAGCAGCCAATCGGGACAGCTGAACACTGAAGCTTTCTTT
TRBJ1-5 TRBV20-1 - - CSARGGDGQPQHF TGCAGTGCTAGAGGGGGTGATGGTCAGCCCCAGCATTTT
TRBJ2-1 TRBV27 many - CASSLKGVKHNEQFF TGTGCCAGCAGTTTGAAAGGGGTTAAGCACAATGAGCAGTTCTTC
TRBJ2-5 TRBV12-3/TRBV12-4 - - CASSNSGAQYF TGTGCCAGCAGCAACAGCGGTGCCCAGTACTTC
TRBJ2-2 TRBV12-3/TRBV12-4 few TRBD2 CASRSRTSGNTGELFF TGTGCCAGCAGATCCAGGACTAGCGGAAACACCGGGGAGCTGTTTTTT
TRBJ2-1 TRBV7-6 many TRBD1 CASSKDPPGGNNEQFF TGTGCCAGCAGCAAGGACCCCCCAGGGGGTAACAATGAGCAGTTCTTC
TRBJ2-3 TRBV25-1 few - CASSEWDGTDTQYF TGTGCCAGCAGTGAATGGGATGGCACAGATACGCAGTATTTT
TRBJ1-4 TRBV29-1 - - CSVEVTAGEKLFF TGCAGCGTTGAGGTGACAGCCGGTGAAAAACTGTTTTTT
TRBJ2-7 TRBV20-1 few TRBD2 CSARGVDSGIGQYF TGCAGTGCTAGAGGAGTAGATAGCGGGATTGGGCAGTACTTC
TRBJ2-2 TRBV7-8 few - CASSLRTFTGELFF TGTGCCAGCAGTTTACGGACTTTCACCGGGGAGCTGTTTTTT
TRBJ1-1 TRBV4-1 - - CASSKEPRGNTEAFF TGCGCCAGCAGCAAAGAGCCCCGCGGGAACACTGAAGCTTTCTTT
TRBJ2-7 TRBV28 - TRBD1 CASSLYGQAYEQYF TGTGCCAGCAGTTTATACGGACAGGCCTACGAGCAGTACTTC
TRBJ2-3 TRBV7-2 many - CASTNPWADTQYF TGTGCCAGCACCAACCCCTGGGCAGATACGCAGTATTTT
TRBJ1-5 TRBV6-1 few - CASSETWAGQPQHF TGTGCCAGCAGTGAAACCTGGGCAGGTCAGCCCCAGCATTTT
TRBJ2-1 TRBV12-3/TRBV12-4 - - CASRGTGTSSYNEQFF TGTGCCAGCAGGGGGACAGGGACTAGCTCCTACAATGAGCAGTTCTTC
TRBJ1-6 TRBV7-9 many TRBD1 CASSQTGRAFGNSPLHF TGTGCCAGCAGTCAGACAGGGCGAGCGTTTGGTAATTCACCCCTCCACTTT
TRBJ2-1 TRBV15 few - CATSRDHGYNEQFF TGTGCCACCAGCAGGGATCATGGCTACAATGAGCAGTTCTTC
TRBJ2-1 TRBV29-1 few TRBD1 CSVLRDRVFNEQFF TGCAGCGTTCTCCGGGACAGGGTGTTCAATGAGCAGTTCTTC
TRBJ2-2 TRBV29-1 few - CSVETSNNGELFF TGCAGCGTTGAAACTTCTAATAACGGGGAGCTGTTTTTT
TRBJ2-2 TRBV7-9 - - CASSSPWGTGELFF TGTGCCAGCAGCTCCCCATGGGGCACCGGGGAGCTGTTTTTT
TRBJ2-3 TRBV12-3/TRBV12-4 many - CASSLAPRSTDTQYF TGTGCCAGCAGTTTAGCGCCCCGGTCCACAGATACGCAGTATTTT
TRBJ2-1 TRBV5-1 few TRBD1 CASSLVADRGRGYNEQFF TGCGCCAGCAGCTTGGTTGCCGACAGGGGGAGAGGTTACAATGAGCAGTTCTTC
TRBJ2-1 TRBV15 few TRBD2 CATSREGLAGNEQFF TGTGCCACCAGCAGAGAAGGGCTAGCGGGTAATGAGCAGTTCTTC
TRBJ2-7 TRBV20-1 many - CSASGAFAYEQYF TGCAGTGCTAGCGGTGCGTTCGCCTACGAGCAGTACTTC
TRBJ2-7 TRBV5-6 - - CASSRVRYEQYF TGTGCCAGCAGCAGAGTGAGGTACGAGCAGTACTTC
TRBJ2-5 TRBV18 - TRBD1 CASSPRTGVLETQYF TGTGCCAGCTCACCACGGACAGGGGTGTTGGAGACCCAGTACTTC
TRBJ2-5 TRBV20-1 - TRBD2 CSGAASGGAAGETQYF TGCAGTGGGGCTGCTAGCGGGGGGGCAGCAGGAGAGACCCAGTACTTC
TRBJ2-6 TRBV6-1 few - CASSREAGANVLTF TGTGCCAGCAGCAGGGAAGCTGGGGCCAACGTCCTGACTTTC
TRBJ2-7 TRBV15 - - CATSRIPSPFRLQGSHEQYF TGTGCCACCAGCAGAATACCGAGTCCCTTCCGTCTCCAGGGGTCCCACGAGCAGTACTTC
TRBJ2-2 TRBV6-1 few - CASSPPGLAAGELFF TGTGCCAGCAGCCCGCCGGGGCTAGCAGCCGGGGAGCTGTTTTTT
TRBJ1-5 TRBV6-1 - TRBD1 CASSGRDRDSNQPQHF TGTGCCAGCAGTGGCCGGGACAGGGATAGCAATCAGCCCCAGCATTTT
TRBJ2-2 TRBV29-1 - - CSVGYRAPNTGELFF TGCAGCGTTGGCTACAGGGCTCCTAACACCGGGGAGCTGTTTTTT
TRBJ2-1 TRBV28 few - CASTLGWIYNEQFF TGTGCCAGCACCCTCGGGTGGATCTACAATGAGCAGTTCTTC
TRBJ2-2 TRBV7-2 few - CASSLSLGVNTGELFF TGTGCCAGCAGCTTATCCCTTGGCGTGAACACCGGGGAGCTGTTTTTT
TRBJ2-7 TRBV14 few TRBD1 CASMETGGYEQYF TGTGCCAGCATGGAGACAGGGGGCTACGAGCAGTACTTC
TRBJ2-1 TRBV12-3/TRBV12-4 - TRBD1 CASSTDRGDEQFF TGTGCCAGCAGTACGGACAGGGGGGATGAGCAGTTCTTC
TRBJ2-2 TRBV3-1 few - CASSQDLVGDTGELFF TGTGCCAGCAGCCAAGATCTAGTCGGGGACACCGGGGAGCTGTTTTTT
TRBJ2-3 TRBV20-1 few - CSARDWERGGSDTQYF TGCAGTGCTAGAGATTGGGAGAGGGGAGGATCGGATACGCAGTATTTT
TRBJ2-5 TRBV5-1 many TRBD1 CASSFSGTEETQYF TGCGCCAGCAGCTTCTCCGGGACAGAAGAGACCCAGTACTTC
TRBJ2-5 TRBV10-3 few - CAIRGTTEAQYF TGTGCCATCAGGGGGACAACAGAGGCCCAGTACTTC
TRBJ2-3 TRBV5-6 few - CASSLARRGRADTQYF TGTGCCAGCAGCTTGGCCCGCAGGGGACGCGCAGATACGCAGTATTTT